These 15 T cell receptor beta chains were sequenced from one sample in a study of Tregs in tolerant kidney transplant recipients. Libraries were prepared by immunoSEQ multiplex PCR; TCRdb keeps only in-frame clonotypes and omits some of them. Among about 77,000 clones listed, roughly 98% were seen once. The material sequenced was CD4+ T cells from blood, taken before the transplant. These receptor sequences come from a human donor who received a combined kidney and bone marrow transplant.

This clone was found once. The chain links TRBV10-3 to TRBJ1-1; 9 nucleotides match TRBD1. Germline V lookup: CDR1 ENHRY, CDR2 SYGVKD. The CDR3 sequence is 15 residues long. Unmatched junction bases numbered 6, after V lost 4 bases and J lost 3 bases. CDR3 coding DNA: TGTGCCATCAGTGCATACCGGGACAGGGACACTGAAGCTTTCTTT. Encoded protein: CAISAYRDRDTEAFF.

The genes are TRBV18 and TRBJ2-4, with TRBD2 matching over 7 bases. The germline gives CDR1 KGHSH, CDR2 LQKENI. Trimming cost V 3 bases and J 8 bases; bases outside gene matches: 10. This CDR3 contains 15 residues. The CDR3 spells CASSPGRGRKDIQYF. In nucleotides, the CDR3 is TGTGCCAGCTCACCGGGGAGGGGACGCAAGGACATTCAGTACTTC.

This clone is a singleton in its sample. V is TRBV5-1 and J is TRBJ2-2, with 11 bases lining up with TRBD2. Germline V lookup: CDR1 SGHRS, CDR2 YFSETQ. Trimming removed 6 bases from V and 5 bases from J; junction bases left unmatched: 12. The CDR3 totals 17 residues. CDR3 coding DNA: TGCGCCAGCACCGGAATAGCGGGAGGGCCGGGGACCGGGGAGCTGTTTTTT. Encoded protein: CASTGIAGGPGTGELFF.

The V call is TRBV7-3, the J call TRBJ2-1; 7 bases are a match to TRBD2. The CDR3 totals 13 residues. Germline loops: CDR1 SGHTA, CDR2 FQGTGA. V shed 8 bases, J shed 9 bases, and the junction held 10 bases outside the gene matches. CDR3 sequence: CASGTTALSEQFF. The CDR3 DNA sequence: TGTGCCAGCGGGACTACGGCCCTATCTGAGCAGTTCTTC. Supplemented by reference TRBV7-3 and TRBJ2-1, the full variable domain reads GAGVSQTPSNKVTEKGKYVELRCDPISGHTALYWYRQSLGQGPEFLIYFQGTGAADDSGLPNDRFFAVRPEGSVSTLKIQRTERGDSAVYLCASGTTALSEQFFGPGTRLTVL.

J is TRBJ2-5 and V is TRBV7-2, with 7 bases aligning to TRBD2. The CDR3 covers 15 residues. Germline CDR1 reads SGHTA; CDR2 reads FQGNSA. With 3 bases clipped from V and 1 base from J, the junction kept 5 bases outside the gene matches. CDR3 sequence reads: CASSFGAGVQETQYF. The CDR3, as DNA: TGTGCCAGCAGCTTTGGGGCGGGGGTCCAAGAGACCCAGTACTTC.

V usage is TRBV9 and J usage is TRBJ2-5, with 8 bases fitting TRBD2. The CDR3 spans 17 residues. Germline values: CDR1 SGDLS, CDR2 YYNGEE. The J segment lost 4 bases and the V segment lost 0 bases, leaving 11 bases of the junction unmatched. The CDR3 protein is CASSVAPHGGAGETQYF. The CDR3 DNA follows: TGTGCCAGCAGCGTAGCCCCCCACGGGGGGGCTGGAGAGACCCAGTACTTC.

The V and J genes are TRBV18 and TRBJ1-1, with 8 nucleotides matching TRBD1. Per the germline V gene, CDR1 is KGHSH and CDR2 is LQKENI. The CDR3 has 13 amino acids. Trimming took 5 bases from V and 5 from J; bases not matched to a gene: 4. CDR3 protein: CASSVDRVTEAFF. The CDR3 region has the DNA TGTGCCAGCTCAGTGGACAGGGTGACTGAAGCTTTCTTT.

This chain joins TRBV11-3 and TRBJ2-1; tentative D call: TRBD2 (5 bases). The CDR3 consists of 16 residues. The germline CDR1 and CDR2 sequences are SGHNT and YENEEA. Trimming shortened V by 1 base and J by 3 bases, and 13 bases separated the two germline ends. The CDR3: CASSLGTGVFYNEQFF. CDR3 coding DNA: TGTGCCAGCAGCTTAGGGACCGGGGTTTTCTACAATGAGCAGTTCTTC.

V usage is TRBV27 and J usage is TRBJ2-2, with 10 bases that match TRBD2. J was trimmed by 4 bases and V by 2 bases; bases with no gene match: 10. CDR3 length: 18 residues. CDR1 is MNHEY, CDR2 SMNVEV, per germline (reference sequence). CDR3 in DNA: TGTGCCAGCAGTTTAGGCTTGGTAGCGGGGGGTTCCACCGGGGAGCTGTTTTTT. Encoded protein: CASSLGLVAGGSTGELFF.

This chain links TRBV5-5 with TRBJ1-2, with 10 bases identical to TRBD1. This CDR3 is built from 13 residues. Germline V CDR1 and CDR2: SGHKS, YYEKEE (reference sequence). With V trimmed by 4 bases and J by 8 bases, 5 bases remained unmatched. The CDR3 DNA sequence: TGTGCCAGCAGCGAAGGACAGGGGGGAGGCTACACCTTC. Translated: CASSEGQGGGYTF.

The chain employs TRBV19 and TRBJ2-2; 7 bases agree with TRBD1. Looked up from germline, CDR1 is LNHDA and CDR2 is SQIVND (reference sequence). This CDR3 region has 14 residues. V dropped 9 bases and J dropped 4; count of bases not matched to a gene: 8. The CDR3 is CASRDRVGTGELFF. In DNA, the CDR3 is TGTGCCAGCCGTGACAGGGTCGGCACCGGGGAGCTGTTTTTT.

This clone was detected once. The chain couples TRBV9 to TRBJ1-3; the D gene is possibly TRBD1 (5 bases). V was shortened by 2 bases and J by 0 bases, with 12 bases between the two germline ends. The germline gives CDR1 SGDLS, CDR2 YYNGEE. The CDR3 is 16 residues long. CDR3 DNA: TGTGCCAGCAGCGTGGGGCAGGCCGGCTCTGGAAACACCATATATTTT. Encoded protein: CASSVGQAGSGNTIYF.

V is TRBV6-1 and J is TRBJ1-1; TRBD1 might be the D (6 bases). Per the germline V gene, CDR1 is MNHNS and CDR2 is SASEGT. Trimming removed 0 bases at V and 1 base at J, with 15 bases between. The CDR3 length is 17 residues. For the CDR3, the DNA is TGTGCCAGCAGTGAAGCAGGGGGGGCTCCAAGGAACACTGAAGCTTTCTTT. Residues: CASSEAGGAPRNTEAFF.

The CDR3 loop is CASDARNRVETQYF. The DNA for the CDR3 is TGTGCCAGCGACGCAAGAAACAGGGTTGAGACCCAGTACTTC. The chain is built from TRBV6-5 and TRBJ2-5; possibly TRBD1 for D (6 bases). This CDR3 spans 14 amino acids. CDR1 and CDR2 from the germline V gene are MNHEY and SVGAGI. V lost 8 bases, J lost 5 bases, and 18 bases lay in between.

This chain connects TRBV2 to TRBJ1-1; D not certain. V was trimmed by 11 bases and J by 6 bases, leaving 19 bases between them. Germline assignment: CDR1 SNHLY and CDR2 FYNNEI. The CDR3 loop spans 13 amino acids. CDR3 sequence: CASQREVYAEAFF. Here the CDR3 DNA reads TGTGCCTCCCAAAGGGAGGTATACGCTGAAGCTTTCTTT.